This T cell receptor (beta chain) is from a study of response to subunit inactivated influenza vaccine. Study-level points and caveats: There was a suggestion from the authors that each seasonal influenza vaccination recruits few new T cells.

This clonotype appeared a few times. Its matching antigen is unknown. The V end was cut by 3 bases, the J end by 3 bases, with 16 bases between. The CDR3 loop spans 15 amino acids. Germline CDR1 is SGHRS and CDR2 is YFSETQ. MiXCR, run by TCRdb on the RT-PCR reads, gives a single entry per CDR3 protein. Counted here are about 530,000 distinct CDR3 sequences, roughly 13% occurring once; the ten biggest clones make up under 15%. The clonotype was recovered from a man aged 50 to 60 who received an inactivated influenza vaccine. The sequenced sample was PBMCs from blood, obtained more than 35 days after vaccination. The chain carries TRBV5-1 and TRBJ2-7, with D perhaps being TRBD1 or TRBD2 (5 bases each). CDR3 sequence reads: CASSSPGRELYEQYF. The CDR3 region has the DNA TGCGCCAGCAGCTCCCCGGGACGAGAACTCTACGAGCAGTACTTC.